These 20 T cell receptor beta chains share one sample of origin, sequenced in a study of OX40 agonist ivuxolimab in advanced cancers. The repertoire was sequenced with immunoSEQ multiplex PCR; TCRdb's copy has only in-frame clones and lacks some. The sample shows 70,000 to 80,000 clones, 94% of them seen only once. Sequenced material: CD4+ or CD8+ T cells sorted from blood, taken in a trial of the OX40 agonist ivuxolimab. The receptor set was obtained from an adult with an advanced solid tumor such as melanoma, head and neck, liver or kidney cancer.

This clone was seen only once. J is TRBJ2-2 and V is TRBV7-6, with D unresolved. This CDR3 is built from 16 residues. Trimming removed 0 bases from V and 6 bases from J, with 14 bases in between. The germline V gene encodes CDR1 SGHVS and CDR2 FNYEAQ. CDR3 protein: CASSLAGPVWPGELFF. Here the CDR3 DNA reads TGTGCCAGCAGCTTAGCGGGCCCGGTTTGGCCCGGGGAGCTGTTTTTT.

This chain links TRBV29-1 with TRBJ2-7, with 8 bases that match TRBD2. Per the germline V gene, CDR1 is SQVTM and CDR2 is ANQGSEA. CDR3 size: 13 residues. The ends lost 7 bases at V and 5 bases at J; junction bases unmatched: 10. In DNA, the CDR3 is TGCAGCGCCTCTTTTAGCGGGGCCAACGAGCAGTACTTC. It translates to CSASFSGANEQYF.

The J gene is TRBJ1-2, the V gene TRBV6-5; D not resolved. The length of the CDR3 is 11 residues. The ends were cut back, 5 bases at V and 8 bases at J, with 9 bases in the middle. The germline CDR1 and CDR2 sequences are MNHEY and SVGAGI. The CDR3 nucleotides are TGTGCCAGCAGTGACACGCAGGGCTACACCTTC. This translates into CASSDTQGYTF.

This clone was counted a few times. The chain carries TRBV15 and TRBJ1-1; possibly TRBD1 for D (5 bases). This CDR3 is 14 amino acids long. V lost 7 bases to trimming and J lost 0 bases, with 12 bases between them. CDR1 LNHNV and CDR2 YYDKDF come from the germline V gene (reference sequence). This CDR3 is CATKVIGVNTEAFF. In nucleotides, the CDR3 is TGTGCCACCAAGGTTATAGGGGTGAACACTGAAGCTTTCTTT.

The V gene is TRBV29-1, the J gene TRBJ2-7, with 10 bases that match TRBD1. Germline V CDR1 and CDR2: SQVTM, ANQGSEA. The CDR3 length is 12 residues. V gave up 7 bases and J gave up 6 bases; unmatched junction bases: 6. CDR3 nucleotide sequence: TGCAGCGGACAGGGGGCTTCCGGCGAGCAGTACTTC. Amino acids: CSGQGASGEQYF.

This CDR3 reads CASSDSGSTDTQYF. CDR3 DNA sequence: TGTGCCAGCAGCGATAGCGGTAGCACAGATACGCAGTATTTT. The chain joins TRBV9 to TRBJ2-3; possible D gene TRBD2, 6 bases. CDR3 length: 14 amino acids. Germline lookup yields CDR1 SGDLS and CDR2 YYNGEE. The V gene lost 3 bases and the J gene lost 0 bases, with 8 bases spanning the gap.

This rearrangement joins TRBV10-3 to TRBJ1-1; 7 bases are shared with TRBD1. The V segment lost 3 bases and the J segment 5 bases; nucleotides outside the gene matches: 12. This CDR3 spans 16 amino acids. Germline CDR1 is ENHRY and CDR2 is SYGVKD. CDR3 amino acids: CAISDPDRAWGTEAFF. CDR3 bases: TGTGCCATCAGTGACCCCGACAGGGCCTGGGGGACTGAAGCTTTCTTT.

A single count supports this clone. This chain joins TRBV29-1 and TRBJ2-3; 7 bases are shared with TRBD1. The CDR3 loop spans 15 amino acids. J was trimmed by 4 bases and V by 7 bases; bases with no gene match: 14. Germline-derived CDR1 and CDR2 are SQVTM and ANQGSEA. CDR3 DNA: TGCAGCGGGGAAGGACGACAGGGTGGCCCAGATACGCAGTATTTT. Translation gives CSGEGRQGGPDTQYF.

CDR3 amino acids: CASSKPLTGENEKLFF. The DNA for the CDR3 is TGTGCCAGCAGTAAACCTCTGACAGGGGAAAATGAAAAACTGTTTTTT. The chain is built from TRBV2 and TRBJ1-4, with 8 bases identical to TRBD1. Germline CDR1 is SNHLY and CDR2 is FYNNEI. This CDR3 comprises 16 residues. J gave up 5 bases and V 5 bases, and 10 bases lay outside the gene matches.

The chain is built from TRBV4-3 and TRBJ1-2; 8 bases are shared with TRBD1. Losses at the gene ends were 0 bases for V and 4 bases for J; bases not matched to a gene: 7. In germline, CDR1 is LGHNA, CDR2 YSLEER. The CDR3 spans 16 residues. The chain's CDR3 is CASSQDDRGLLYGYTF. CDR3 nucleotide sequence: TGCGCCAGCAGCCAAGACGACAGGGGCCTCCTCTATGGCTACACCTTC.

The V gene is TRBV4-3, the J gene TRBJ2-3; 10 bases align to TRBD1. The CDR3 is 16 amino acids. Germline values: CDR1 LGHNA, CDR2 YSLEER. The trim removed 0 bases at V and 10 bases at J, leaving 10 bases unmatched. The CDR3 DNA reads TGCGCCAGCAGCCAAGATCGGGGGACAGGGGTTTGGGCGCAGTATTTT. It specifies CASSQDRGTGVWAQYF.

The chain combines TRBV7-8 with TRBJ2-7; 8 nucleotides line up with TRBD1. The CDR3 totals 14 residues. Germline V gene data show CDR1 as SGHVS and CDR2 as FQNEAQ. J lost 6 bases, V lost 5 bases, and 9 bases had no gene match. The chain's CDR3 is CASSLRDRHGEQYF. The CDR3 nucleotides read TGTGCCAGCAGCCTCCGGGACAGGCACGGCGAGCAGTACTTC.

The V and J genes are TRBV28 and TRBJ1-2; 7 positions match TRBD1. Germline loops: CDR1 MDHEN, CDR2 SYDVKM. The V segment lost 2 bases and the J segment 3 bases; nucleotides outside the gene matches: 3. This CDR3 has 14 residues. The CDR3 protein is CASSLVTGYYGYTF. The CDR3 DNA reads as TGTGCCAGCAGTTTAGTGACAGGGTACTATGGCTACACCTTC.

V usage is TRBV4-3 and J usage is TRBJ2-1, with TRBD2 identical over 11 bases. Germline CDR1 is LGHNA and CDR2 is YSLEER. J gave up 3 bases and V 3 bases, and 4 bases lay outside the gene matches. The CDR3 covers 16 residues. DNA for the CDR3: TGCGCCAGCAGCCAGGCCGGGACTAGCGGCTACAATGAGCAGTTCTTC. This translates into CASSQAGTSGYNEQFF.

The DNA for the CDR3 is TGTGCCAGCAGTTTGGGGCAGGGCATGAGCACTGAAGCTTTCTTT. This codes for CASSLGQGMSTEAFF. The genes are TRBV27 and TRBJ1-1, with D perhaps TRBD1 (5 bases). V lost 3 bases, J lost 4 bases, and 15 bases lay in between. The germline V gene encodes CDR1 MNHEY and CDR2 SMNVEV (reference sequence). The length of the CDR3 is 15 residues.

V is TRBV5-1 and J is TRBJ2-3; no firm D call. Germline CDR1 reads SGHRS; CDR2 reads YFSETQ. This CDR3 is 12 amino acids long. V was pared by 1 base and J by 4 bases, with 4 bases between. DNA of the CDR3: TGCGCCAGCAGCTTGTATCCAGATACGCAGTATTTT. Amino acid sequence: CASSLYPDTQYF.

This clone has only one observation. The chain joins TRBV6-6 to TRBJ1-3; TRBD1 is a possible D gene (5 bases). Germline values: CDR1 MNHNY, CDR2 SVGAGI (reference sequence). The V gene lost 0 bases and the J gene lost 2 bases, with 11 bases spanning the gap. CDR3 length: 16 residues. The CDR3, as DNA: TGTGCCAGCAGTTACTCGTGGGGGGGAGCTGGAAACACCATATATTTT. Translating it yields CASSYSWGGAGNTIYF.

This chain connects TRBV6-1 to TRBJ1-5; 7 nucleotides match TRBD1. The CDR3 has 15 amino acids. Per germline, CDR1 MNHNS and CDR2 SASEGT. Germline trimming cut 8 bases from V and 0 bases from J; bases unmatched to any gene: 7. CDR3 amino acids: CASEEYRGSNQPQHF. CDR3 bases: TGTGCCAGCGAAGAGTACAGGGGTAGCAATCAGCCCCAGCATTTT.

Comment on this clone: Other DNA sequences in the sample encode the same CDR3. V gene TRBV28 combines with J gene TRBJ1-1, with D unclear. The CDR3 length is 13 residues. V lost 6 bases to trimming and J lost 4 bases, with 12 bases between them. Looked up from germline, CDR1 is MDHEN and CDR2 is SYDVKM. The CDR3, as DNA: TGTGCCAGCAGCCTCCTCGCCGTCACTGAAGCTTTCTTT. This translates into CASSLLAVTEAFF. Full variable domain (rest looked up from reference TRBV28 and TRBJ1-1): DVKVTQSSRYLVKRTGEKVFLECVQDMDHENMFWYRQDPGLGLRLIYFSYDVKMKEKGDIPEGYSVSREKKERFSLILESASTNQTSMYLCASSLLAVTEAFFGQGTRLTVV.

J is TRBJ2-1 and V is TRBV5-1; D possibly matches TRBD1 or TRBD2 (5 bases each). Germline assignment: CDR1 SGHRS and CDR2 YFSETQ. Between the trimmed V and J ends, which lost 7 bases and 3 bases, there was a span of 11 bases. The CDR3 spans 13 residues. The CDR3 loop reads CASARGGYNEQFF. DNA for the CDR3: TGCGCCAGCGCGAGGGGTGGCTACAATGAGCAGTTCTTC.